Presented here are 26 T cell receptor beta chains from one specimen sequenced in a study of OX40 agonist ivuxolimab in advanced cancers. To prepare the library, the immunoSEQ multiplex PCR assay was applied. The table was pulled from immuneACCESS by TCRdb, which kept in-frame rearrangements only. Such tables lose some clones; where checked, under half of the loss comes from unresolved V genes, and the rest has no known cause. For this sample there are about 49,000 clones; about 88% appear just once. The ten largest clones take up 40% to 65% of the sample. Specimen: CD4+ or CD8+ T cells sorted from blood, collected in a trial of the OX40 agonist ivuxolimab. The receptor set was obtained from an adult with an advanced solid tumor such as melanoma, head and neck, liver or kidney cancer.

The chain has TRBV11-2 and TRBJ1-6; 7 bases map to TRBD1. The CDR3 is 16 residues long. Germline V gene data show CDR1 as SGHAT and CDR2 as FQNNGV. V was clipped by 2 bases and J by 3 bases; unmatched bases: 4. The CDR3 coding sequence is TGTGCCAGCAGCTTAATCAGGACAGGCTATAATTCACCCCTCCACTTT. Residues: CASSLIRTGYNSPLHF.

The chain is built from TRBV5-4 and TRBJ2-3; TRBD2 matches at 9 bases. The CDR3 loop spans 15 amino acids. Germline V gene sequence: CDR1 SGHNT, CDR2 YYREEE (reference sequence). V gave up 4 bases and J gave up 2 bases; unmatched junction bases: 5. DNA of the CDR3: TGTGCCAGCAGCCAAAGACTAGCGGACACAGATACGCAGTATTTT. This sequence encodes CASSQRLADTDTQYF. The complete variable domain, with remaining parts taken from reference TRBV5-4 and TRBJ2-3, reads ETGVTQSPTHLIKTRGQQVTLRCSSQSGHNTVSWYQQALGQGPQFIFQYYREEENGRGNFPPRFSGLQFPNYSSELNVNALELDDSALYLCASSQRLADTDTQYFGPGTRLTVL.

The chain recombines TRBV20-1 with TRBJ2-7, with D perhaps TRBD2 (6 bases). This CDR3 region has 11 residues. CDR1 DFQATT and CDR2 SNEGSKA come from the germline V gene (reference sequence). The chain's CDR3 is CSARNLGGGSV. CDR3 bases: TGCAGTGCTAGAAACCTAGGCGGAGGGTCAGTC.

The J gene is TRBJ1-1, the V gene TRBV11-2; the match to TRBD1 covers 10 bases. With V trimmed by 0 bases and J by 5 bases, 6 bases remained unmatched. The CDR3 runs 16 residues. Germline V gene data show CDR1 as SGHAT and CDR2 as FQNNGV. CDR3 amino acids: CASSLDWTGGGTEAFF. The CDR3 region has the DNA TGTGCCAGCAGCTTAGATTGGACAGGGGGAGGAACTGAAGCTTTCTTT.

This rearrangement joins TRBV13 to TRBJ1-2, with a tentative D call TRBD1 (6 bases). CDR3 length equals 15 residues. The ends were cut back, 0 bases at V and 4 bases at J, with 12 bases in the middle. Per germline, CDR1 PRHDT and CDR2 FYEKMQ (reference sequence). This CDR3 reads CASSLGPGVGYGYTF. The CDR3 DNA sequence: TGTGCCAGCAGCTTAGGTCCAGGGGTGGGCTATGGCTACACCTTC.

This chain uses TRBV15 with TRBJ2-2, with TRBD2 matching over 11 bases. The length of the CDR3 is 17 residues. Germline CDR1 reads LNHNV; CDR2 reads YYDKDF (reference sequence). V trimming: 1 base; J trimming: 6 bases; junction bases outside the gene matches: 7. CDR3 nucleotide sequence: TGTGCCACCAGCAGAGGACTAGCGGGACCCAGGCCCGGGGAGCTGTTTTTT. Translated: CATSRGLAGPRPGELFF.

The rearrangement links TRBV11-3 to TRBJ2-1, with 7 bases lining up with TRBD2. CDR3 length equals 17 residues. V lost 4 bases, J lost 2 bases, and 11 bases stayed unmatched. Germline values: CDR1 SGHNT, CDR2 YENEEA. This CDR3 reads CASSSNSGRDAYNEQFF. DNA of the CDR3: TGTGCCAGCAGCTCAAATAGTGGGAGGGACGCCTACAATGAGCAGTTCTTC.

The CDR3, as DNA: TGTGCCAGCAGTTTCGCGTCGACAGGCCCGAACACTGAAGCTTTCTTT. It yields the protein CASSFASTGPNTEAFF. This rearrangement joins TRBV6-6 to TRBJ1-1, with D perhaps matching TRBD1 (6 bases). The CDR3 is 16 amino acids. Germline-derived CDR1 and CDR2 are MNHNY and SVGAGI (reference sequence). The V gene lost 4 bases and the J gene lost 1 base, with 16 bases spanning the gap.

This sequence joins TRBV11-3 and TRBJ2-7; D is uncertain. This CDR3 is built from 14 residues. The germline V gene has CDR1 SGHNT and CDR2 YENEEA. The V gene lost 2 bases and the J gene lost 2 bases, with 10 bases spanning the gap. The CDR3 sequence: CASSLFPSPYEQYF. The CDR3 coding sequence is TGTGCCAGCAGCTTATTTCCATCCCCCTACGAGCAGTACTTC.

This clone was picked up one time. The chain is built from TRBV10-3 and TRBJ2-1; 8 bases are shared with TRBD1. The V segment lost 10 bases and the J segment 6 bases; nucleotides outside the gene matches: 14. CDR1 and CDR2 from the germline V gene are ENHRY and SYGVKD. The CDR3 extends over 15 amino acids. The CDR3 DNA sequence: TGTGCCACCTACAGGGGGGACCGGGTAGTCAATGAGCAGTTCTTC. Protein sequence: CATYRGDRVVNEQFF.

This chain links TRBV5-4 with TRBJ2-1; D is undetermined. This CDR3 comprises 13 residues. Per the germline V gene, CDR1 is SGHNT and CDR2 is YYREEE (reference sequence). V was pared by 4 bases and J by 9 bases, with 14 bases between. CDR3 bases: TGTGCCAGCAGCATCGACGGCCTTGTTGAGCAGTTCTTC. It yields the protein CASSIDGLVEQFF. The entire variable domain, with the rest obtained from reference TRBV5-4 and TRBJ2-1, is as follows: ETGVTQSPTHLIKTRGQQVTLRCSSQSGHNTVSWYQQALGQGPQFIFQYYREEENGRGNFPPRFSGLQFPNYSSELNVNALELDDSALYLCASSIDGLVEQFFGPGTRLTVL.

The chain couples TRBV7-9 to TRBJ1-5; 7 positions agree with TRBD1. CDR1 is SEHNR and CDR2 is FQNEAQ in the germline V gene (reference sequence). V was pared by 5 bases and J by 7 bases, with 23 bases of the junction left unmatched. The CDR3 is 19 amino acids. CDR3 in amino acids: CASSRGEGQSLERGQPQHF. CDR3 DNA sequence: TGTGCCAGCAGCCGGGGAGAGGGACAGAGCTTGGAACGGGGGCAGCCCCAGCATTTT. Using reference TRBV7-9 and TRBJ1-5 for the parts outside the CDR3, the full variable domain is DTGVSQNPRHKITKRGQNVTFRCDPISEHNRLYWYRQTLGQGPEFLTYFQNEAQLEKSRLLSDRFSAERPKGSFSTLEIQRTEQGDSAMYLCASSRGEGQSLERGQPQHFGDGTRLSIL.

The chain recombines TRBV7-8 with TRBJ2-3; 14 bases map to TRBD2. V gave up 5 bases and J gave up 2 bases; unmatched junction bases: 3. The V gene's germline CDR1 is SGHVS and CDR2 FQNEAQ. The CDR3 is made up of 16 amino acids. CDR3 DNA: TGTGCCAGCAGCCGGGGACTAGCGGGGGTCACAGATACGCAGTATTTT. Translating it yields CASSRGLAGVTDTQYF.

The chain links TRBV6-4 to TRBJ2-7; TRBD2 aligns across 8 bases. Unmatched junction bases numbered 4, after V lost 5 bases and J lost 1 base. This CDR3 has 14 amino acids. Germline CDR1 is MRHNA and CDR2 is SNTAGT. CDR3 region: CASSFRLASYEQYF. The CDR3, as DNA: TGTGCCAGCAGTTTCCGACTAGCGTCCTACGAGCAGTACTTC.

This clone turned up a few times. This rearrangement joins TRBV5-4 to TRBJ1-2; tentative D call: TRBD1 (5 bases). CDR1 and CDR2 (germline): SGHNT, YYREEE (reference sequence). The CDR3 contains 18 residues. Trimming took off 4 bases at V and 0 bases at J, with 22 bases between the two ends. The DNA for the CDR3 is TGTGCCAGCAGCCAACGAAGGGACCGGGAGTCAGCTAACTATGGCTACACCTTC. Translated: CASSQRRDRESANYGYTF.

The chain carries TRBV5-1 and TRBJ2-1, with 7 bases aligning to TRBD1. This CDR3 has 15 residues. Germline V gene data show CDR1 as SGHRS and CDR2 as YFSETQ. The J segment lost 6 bases and the V segment lost 4 bases, leaving 10 bases of the junction unmatched. In DNA, the CDR3 is TGCGCCAGCAGCCTGGGACAGATTGCCTTCAATGAGCAGTTCTTC. Its translation is CASSLGQIAFNEQFF.

The chain couples TRBV7-2 to TRBJ2-7, with D maybe TRBD2 (6 bases). The CDR3 covers 15 residues. The V end lost 4 bases, the J end lost 0 bases, and 13 bases lay between the germline ends. The germline CDR1 and CDR2 sequences are SGHTA and FQGNSA. CDR3 DNA sequence: TGTGCCAGCAGCTCCCGGGACTCGAGCTCCTACGAGCAGTACTTC. Translating gives CASSSRDSSSYEQYF.

This clone was recorded a few times. V gene TRBV6-5 combines with J gene TRBJ2-5; a weak D match, TRBD2 (5 bases). V gave up 4 bases and J gave up 1 base, with 7 bases separating them. This CDR3 region has 13 residues. The germline gives CDR1 MNHEY, CDR2 SVGAGI. CDR3: CASSSRAQETQYF. DNA for the CDR3: TGTGCCAGCAGTTCGAGGGCCCAAGAGACCCAGTACTTC.

As to this clone: Its ends do not fully match the called genes, so a read error is possible. The chain uses TRBV13 and TRBJ1-2; 7 bases map to TRBD1. The germline V gene has CDR1 PRHDT and CDR2 FYEKMQ (reference sequence). CDR3 size: 16 residues. CDR3 bases: TGCGCCAGCAGCCAAGATAGGTACAGGGGTAACTATGGCTACACCTTC. It yields the protein CASSQDRYRGNYGYTF.

The V and J genes are TRBV7-2 and TRBJ1-1; 7 nucleotides match TRBD1. Germline trimming cut 5 bases from V and 4 bases from J; bases unmatched to any gene: 4. The CDR3 has 13 residues. Germline V CDR1 and CDR2: SGHTA, FQGNSA. CDR3 loop: CASSTGEGTEAFF. As DNA, the CDR3 is TGTGCCAGCAGCACAGGGGAAGGCACTGAAGCTTTCTTT. The whole variable domain, filled in from reference TRBV7-2 and TRBJ1-1, reads GAGVSQSPSNKVTEKGKDVELRCDPISGHTALYWYRQSLGQGLEFLIYFQGNSAPDKSGLPSDRFSAERTGGSVSTLTIQRTQQEDSAVYLCASSTGEGTEAFFGQGTRLTVV.

The chain links TRBV5-6 to TRBJ1-2; tentative D call: TRBD1 (5 bases). V was trimmed by 1 base and J by 8 bases, leaving 12 bases between them. Per germline, CDR1 SGHDT and CDR2 YYEEEE. The length of the CDR3 is 13 residues. CDR3 protein: CASSLYSGRGYTF. CDR3 DNA sequence: TGTGCCAGCAGCTTGTATTCAGGGCGAGGCTACACCTTC.

The V gene is TRBV5-1, the J gene TRBJ2-1; 10 bases align to TRBD2. The CDR3 contains 15 residues. Germline V gene sequence: CDR1 SGHRS, CDR2 YFSETQ. Unmatched junction bases numbered 5, after V lost 4 bases and J lost 4 bases. CDR3 region: CASSLSGGEYNEQFF. The CDR3 nucleotides are TGCGCCAGCAGCCTCAGCGGGGGGGAATACAATGAGCAGTTCTTC.

The chain joins TRBV18 to TRBJ1-1; tentatively, D is TRBD1 (5 bases). The length of the CDR3 is 17 residues. Trimming removed 1 base at V and 4 bases at J, with 19 bases between. Germline values: CDR1 KGHSH, CDR2 LQKENI. CDR3 sequence (DNA): TGTGCCAGCTCACCACAACCGGGACCTCGAGTTTCCACTGAAGCTTTCTTT. Amino acid sequence: CASSPQPGPRVSTEAFF.

This chain joins TRBV6-5 and TRBJ2-7, with D perhaps TRBD1 (5 bases). The germline CDR1 and CDR2 sequences are MNHEY and SVGAGI. The CDR3 is made up of 14 amino acids. V lost 2 bases and J lost 5, with 13 bases in between. CDR3 bases: TGTGCCAGCAGTTACGGGGCTCCCGCCAACGAGCAGTACTTC. This encodes CASSYGAPANEQYF.

J is TRBJ2-3 and V is TRBV11-2, with D perhaps TRBD1 or TRBD2 (5 bases each). The CDR3 runs to 15 residues. Per the germline V gene, CDR1 is SGHAT and CDR2 is FQNNGV. The V gene lost 1 base and the J gene lost 0 bases, with 8 bases spanning the gap. The CDR3: CASSLVGDSTDTQYF. The DNA of the CDR3 is TGTGCCAGCAGCTTAGTAGGGGACAGCACAGATACGCAGTATTTT.

The chain joins TRBV10-3 to TRBJ2-1, with 10 positions matching TRBD2. V lost 3 bases and J lost 5; bases outside the gene matches: 4. Germline values: CDR1 ENHRY, CDR2 SYGVKD. The CDR3 is 15 amino acids. The CDR3, as DNA: TGTGCCATCAGTGACCTAGCGGGAGAGCACAATGAGCAGTTCTTC. It yields the protein CAISDLAGEHNEQFF.